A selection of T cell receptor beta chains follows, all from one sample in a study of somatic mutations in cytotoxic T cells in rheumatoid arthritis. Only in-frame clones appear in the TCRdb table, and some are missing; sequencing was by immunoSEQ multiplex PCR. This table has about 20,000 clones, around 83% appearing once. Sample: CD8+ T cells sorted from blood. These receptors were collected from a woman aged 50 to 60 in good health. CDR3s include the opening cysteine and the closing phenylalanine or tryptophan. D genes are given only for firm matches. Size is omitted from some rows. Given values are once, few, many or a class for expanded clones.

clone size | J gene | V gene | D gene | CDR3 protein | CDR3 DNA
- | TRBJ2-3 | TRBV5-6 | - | CASSLNPTLADTQYF | TGTGCCAGCAGCTTGAACCCTACGTTAGCAGATACGCAGTATTTT
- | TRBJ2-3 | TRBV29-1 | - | CSVVDYFDTQYF | TGCAGCGTAGTGGACTATTTCGATACGCAGTATTTT
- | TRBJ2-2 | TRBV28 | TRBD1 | CASSLRPGQGPSGELFF | TGTGCCAGCAGTTTAAGGCCAGGACAGGGGCCCTCCGGGGAGCTGTTTTTT
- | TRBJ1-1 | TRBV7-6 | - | CASSLRTEGSLTEAFF | TGTGCCAGCAGCTTACGGACAGAGGGCTCCCTAACTGAAGCTTTCTTT
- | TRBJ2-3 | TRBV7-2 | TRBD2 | CASSEGLAGALNTQYF | TGTGCCAGCAGCGAAGGACTAGCGGGGGCCCTAAATACGCAGTATTTT
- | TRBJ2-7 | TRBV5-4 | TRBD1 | CASTRQGAGEQYF | TGTGCCAGCACCCGACAGGGGGCGGGCGAGCAGTACTTC
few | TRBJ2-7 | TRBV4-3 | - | CASSQDTGIGKQYF | TGCGCCAGCAGCCAAGATACAGGGATAGGTAAGCAGTACTTC
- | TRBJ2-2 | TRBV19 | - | CASSIEIFPTGELFF | TGTGCCAGTAGTATTGAGATTTTCCCCACCGGGGAGCTGTTTTTT
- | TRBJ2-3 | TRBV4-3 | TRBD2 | CASSQEQRGLTDTQYF | TGCGCCAGCAGCCAAGAACAGCGGGGGCTCACAGATACGCAGTATTTT
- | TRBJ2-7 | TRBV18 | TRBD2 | CASSPRVQGLNSEQYF | TGTGCCAGCTCACCACGGGTGCAGGGACTAAATAGCGAGCAGTACTTC
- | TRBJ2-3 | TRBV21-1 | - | CASSAGGLTDTQYF | TGTGCCAGCAGCGCGGGGGGGCTCACAGATACGCAGTATTTT
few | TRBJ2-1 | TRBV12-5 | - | CASGLEAFGNEQFF | TGTGCTAGTGGCCTCGAGGCGTTCGGCAATGAGCAGTTCTTC
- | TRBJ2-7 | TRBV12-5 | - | CASGFLISGTETYEQYF | TGTGCTAGTGGTTTCCTTATCTCCGGGACCGAGACCTACGAGCAGTACTTC
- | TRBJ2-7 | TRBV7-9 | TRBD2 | CASSQRLAGIYEQYF | TGTGCCAGCAGCCAAAGACTAGCGGGGATATACGAGCAGTACTTC
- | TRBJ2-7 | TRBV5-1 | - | CASRFSELRDEQYF | TGCGCCAGCAGGTTTTCCGAATTGCGTGACGAGCAGTACTTC
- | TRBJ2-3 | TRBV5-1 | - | CASSLRGPPLSTDTQYF | TGCGCCAGCAGCTTGCGGGGTCCTCCGCTTAGCACAGATACGCAGTATTTT
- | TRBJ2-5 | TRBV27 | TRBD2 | CASSLTSGGARGETQYF | TGTGCCAGCAGTTTGACTAGCGGGGGGGCGCGAGGAGAGACCCAGTACTTC
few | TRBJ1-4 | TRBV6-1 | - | CASSAPGGANEKLFF | TGTGCCAGCAGTGCGCCGGGGGGTGCTAATGAAAAACTGTTTTTT
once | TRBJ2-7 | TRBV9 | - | CASSVVPDGYYEQYF | TGTGCCAGCAGCGTAGTACCGGACGGATACTACGAGCAGTACTTC
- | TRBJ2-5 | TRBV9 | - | CASSAREDQETQYF | TGTGCCAGCAGCGCCCGGGAAGACCAAGAGACCCAGTACTTC
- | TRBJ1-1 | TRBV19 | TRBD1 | CASSQGAGTEAFF | TGTGCCAGTAGCCAGGGGGCTGGCACTGAAGCTTTCTTT
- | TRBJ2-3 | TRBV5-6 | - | CASSSKYGGKVWGTDTQYF | TGTGCCAGCAGCTCTAAGTACGGGGGTAAGGTTTGGGGCACAGATACGCAGTATTTT
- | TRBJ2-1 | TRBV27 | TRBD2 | CASSLSPGPGGGYNEQFF | TGTGCCAGCAGTTTATCCCCTGGACCTGGCGGGGGCTACAATGAGCAGTTCTTC
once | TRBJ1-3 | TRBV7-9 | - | CASSLGGGDTIYF | TGTGCCAGCAGCTTAGGAGGGGGAGACACCATATATTTT
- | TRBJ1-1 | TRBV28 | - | CASSLAGEAFF | TGTGCCAGCAGTTTGGCTGGGGAGGCTTTCTTT
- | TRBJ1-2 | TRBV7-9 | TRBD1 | CASSPVGTEGFYTF | TGTGCCAGCAGCCCAGTCGGGACAGAAGGATTCTACACCTTC
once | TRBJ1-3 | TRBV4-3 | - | CASSQGDSGNTIYF | TGCGCCAGCAGCCAAGGAGACTCTGGAAACACCATATATTTT
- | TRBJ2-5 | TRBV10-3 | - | CAISEDLGVQETQYF | TGTGCCATCAGTGAAGACTTGGGGGTACAAGAGACCCAGTACTTC
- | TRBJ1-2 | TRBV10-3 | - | CASLAVELVNGYTF | TGTGCCAGTTTGGCGGTGGAGTTGGTGAATGGCTACACCTTC
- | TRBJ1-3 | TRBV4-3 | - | CASSQRESRVTFSGNTIYF | TGCGCCAGCAGCCAAAGGGAGAGCAGGGTTACCTTTTCTGGAAACACCATATATTTT
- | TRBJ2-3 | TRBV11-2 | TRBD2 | CASSQRGGENTDTQYF | TGTGCCAGCAGCCAAAGGGGAGGGGAGAACACAGATACGCAGTATTTT
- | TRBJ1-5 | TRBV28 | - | CASSSRGVVNQPQHF | TGTGCCAGCAGTTCCCGGGGGGTGGTAAATCAGCCCCAGCATTTT
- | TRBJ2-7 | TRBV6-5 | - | CASSYFAGSSYEQYF | TGTGCCAGCAGTTATTTCGCAGGGAGCTCCTACGAGCAGTACTTC
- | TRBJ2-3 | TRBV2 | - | CASSEDGGGGTDTQYF | TGTGCCAGCAGTGAAGATGGGGGGGGCGGCACAGATACGCAGTATTTT
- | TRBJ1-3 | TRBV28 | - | CASPSRDNSPISGNTIYF | TGTGCCAGCCCAAGCCGGGACAACTCCCCGATCTCTGGAAACACCATATATTTT
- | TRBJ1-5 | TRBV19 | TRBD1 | CASVTGGSNQPQHF | TGTGCCAGTGTGACAGGGGGTAGCAATCAGCCCCAGCATTTT
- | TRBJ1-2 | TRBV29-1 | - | CSVESINYGYTF | TGCAGCGTGGAGTCTATCAACTATGGCTACACCTTC
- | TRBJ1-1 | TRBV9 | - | CASSAGGTEAFF | TGTGCCAGCTCGGCGGGGGGGACTGAAGCTTTCTTT
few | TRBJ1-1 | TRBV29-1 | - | CSDTGNTEAFF | TGCAGCGACACAGGGAACACTGAAGCTTTCTTT
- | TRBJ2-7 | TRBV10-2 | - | CASTGTDYEQYF | TGCGCCAGCACCGGGACCGACTACGAGCAGTACTTC
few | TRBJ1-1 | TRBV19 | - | CASSIGDNTEAFF | TGTGCCAGTAGTATCGGAGATAACACTGAAGCTTTCTTT
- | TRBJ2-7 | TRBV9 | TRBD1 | CASSPSDRQDYEQYF | TGTGCCAGCAGCCCCTCGGACAGGCAGGACTACGAGCAGTACTTC
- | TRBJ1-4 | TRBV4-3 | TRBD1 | CASSQWDRADVDEKLFF | TGCGCCAGCAGCCAATGGGACAGGGCCGATGTCGATGAAAAACTGTTTTTT
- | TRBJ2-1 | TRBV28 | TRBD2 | CASRPGFERGGSYNEQFF | TGTGCCAGCAGACCCGGGTTTGAGCGGGGGGGATCCTACAATGAGCAGTTCTTC
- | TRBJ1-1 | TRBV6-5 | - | CASSYSSGANTEAFF | TGTGCCAGCAGTTACTCGAGCGGGGCGAACACTGAAGCTTTCTTT
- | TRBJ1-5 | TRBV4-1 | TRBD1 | CASSQSIRLTGQGIRSDQPQHF | TGCGCCAGCAGCCAAAGTATAAGATTAACGGGACAGGGAATCCGCAGCGATCAGCCCCAGCATTTT
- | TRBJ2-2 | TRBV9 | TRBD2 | CASSVGGTRRTGELFF | TGTGCCAGCAGCGTAGGGGGGACTAGGAGAACCGGGGAGCTGTTTTTT